This TCR beta chain was identified during a study of T-cell reconstitution after alpha-beta-depleted transplantation in children. Study-level points and caveats: Some patients showed high day-60 TCRbeta diversity, which derived from surviving recipient T cells and thymic progenitors. Several hundred rapidly expanded clones from non-depleted graft cells reportedly supplied alpha-beta T cells about two months post-transplant. T-cell counts and diversity at one year post-transplant came mainly from newly produced T cells.

During its preparation, the TCRbeta library received unique molecular identifiers. TCRdb independently ran MiXCR on the PCR reads; one entry per CDR3 protein. The sample gives fewer than 150,000 distinct CDR3 sequences, roughly 23% of which show up once; about 10% is in the top ten. Only a few counts were recorded for this clonotype. Its antigen is unidentified. CDR3 size: 13 residues. Germline V gives CDR1 DFQATT, CDR2 SNEGSKA (reference sequence). The material sequenced was PBMCs, mostly from graft donor cells, taken 180 days after TCRalphabeta/CD19-depleted stem cell transplant. The sequence derives from a male patient between 2 and 10 years old who had a stem cell transplant for chronic granulomatous disease, so the T cells may come from the graft donor. The rearrangement joins TRBV20-1 to TRBJ2-3; no firm D call. CDR3 sequence reads: CTSASPTTDTQYF. The CDR3 coding sequence is TGCACTTCCGCCTCCCCTACAACAGATACGCAGTATTTT.